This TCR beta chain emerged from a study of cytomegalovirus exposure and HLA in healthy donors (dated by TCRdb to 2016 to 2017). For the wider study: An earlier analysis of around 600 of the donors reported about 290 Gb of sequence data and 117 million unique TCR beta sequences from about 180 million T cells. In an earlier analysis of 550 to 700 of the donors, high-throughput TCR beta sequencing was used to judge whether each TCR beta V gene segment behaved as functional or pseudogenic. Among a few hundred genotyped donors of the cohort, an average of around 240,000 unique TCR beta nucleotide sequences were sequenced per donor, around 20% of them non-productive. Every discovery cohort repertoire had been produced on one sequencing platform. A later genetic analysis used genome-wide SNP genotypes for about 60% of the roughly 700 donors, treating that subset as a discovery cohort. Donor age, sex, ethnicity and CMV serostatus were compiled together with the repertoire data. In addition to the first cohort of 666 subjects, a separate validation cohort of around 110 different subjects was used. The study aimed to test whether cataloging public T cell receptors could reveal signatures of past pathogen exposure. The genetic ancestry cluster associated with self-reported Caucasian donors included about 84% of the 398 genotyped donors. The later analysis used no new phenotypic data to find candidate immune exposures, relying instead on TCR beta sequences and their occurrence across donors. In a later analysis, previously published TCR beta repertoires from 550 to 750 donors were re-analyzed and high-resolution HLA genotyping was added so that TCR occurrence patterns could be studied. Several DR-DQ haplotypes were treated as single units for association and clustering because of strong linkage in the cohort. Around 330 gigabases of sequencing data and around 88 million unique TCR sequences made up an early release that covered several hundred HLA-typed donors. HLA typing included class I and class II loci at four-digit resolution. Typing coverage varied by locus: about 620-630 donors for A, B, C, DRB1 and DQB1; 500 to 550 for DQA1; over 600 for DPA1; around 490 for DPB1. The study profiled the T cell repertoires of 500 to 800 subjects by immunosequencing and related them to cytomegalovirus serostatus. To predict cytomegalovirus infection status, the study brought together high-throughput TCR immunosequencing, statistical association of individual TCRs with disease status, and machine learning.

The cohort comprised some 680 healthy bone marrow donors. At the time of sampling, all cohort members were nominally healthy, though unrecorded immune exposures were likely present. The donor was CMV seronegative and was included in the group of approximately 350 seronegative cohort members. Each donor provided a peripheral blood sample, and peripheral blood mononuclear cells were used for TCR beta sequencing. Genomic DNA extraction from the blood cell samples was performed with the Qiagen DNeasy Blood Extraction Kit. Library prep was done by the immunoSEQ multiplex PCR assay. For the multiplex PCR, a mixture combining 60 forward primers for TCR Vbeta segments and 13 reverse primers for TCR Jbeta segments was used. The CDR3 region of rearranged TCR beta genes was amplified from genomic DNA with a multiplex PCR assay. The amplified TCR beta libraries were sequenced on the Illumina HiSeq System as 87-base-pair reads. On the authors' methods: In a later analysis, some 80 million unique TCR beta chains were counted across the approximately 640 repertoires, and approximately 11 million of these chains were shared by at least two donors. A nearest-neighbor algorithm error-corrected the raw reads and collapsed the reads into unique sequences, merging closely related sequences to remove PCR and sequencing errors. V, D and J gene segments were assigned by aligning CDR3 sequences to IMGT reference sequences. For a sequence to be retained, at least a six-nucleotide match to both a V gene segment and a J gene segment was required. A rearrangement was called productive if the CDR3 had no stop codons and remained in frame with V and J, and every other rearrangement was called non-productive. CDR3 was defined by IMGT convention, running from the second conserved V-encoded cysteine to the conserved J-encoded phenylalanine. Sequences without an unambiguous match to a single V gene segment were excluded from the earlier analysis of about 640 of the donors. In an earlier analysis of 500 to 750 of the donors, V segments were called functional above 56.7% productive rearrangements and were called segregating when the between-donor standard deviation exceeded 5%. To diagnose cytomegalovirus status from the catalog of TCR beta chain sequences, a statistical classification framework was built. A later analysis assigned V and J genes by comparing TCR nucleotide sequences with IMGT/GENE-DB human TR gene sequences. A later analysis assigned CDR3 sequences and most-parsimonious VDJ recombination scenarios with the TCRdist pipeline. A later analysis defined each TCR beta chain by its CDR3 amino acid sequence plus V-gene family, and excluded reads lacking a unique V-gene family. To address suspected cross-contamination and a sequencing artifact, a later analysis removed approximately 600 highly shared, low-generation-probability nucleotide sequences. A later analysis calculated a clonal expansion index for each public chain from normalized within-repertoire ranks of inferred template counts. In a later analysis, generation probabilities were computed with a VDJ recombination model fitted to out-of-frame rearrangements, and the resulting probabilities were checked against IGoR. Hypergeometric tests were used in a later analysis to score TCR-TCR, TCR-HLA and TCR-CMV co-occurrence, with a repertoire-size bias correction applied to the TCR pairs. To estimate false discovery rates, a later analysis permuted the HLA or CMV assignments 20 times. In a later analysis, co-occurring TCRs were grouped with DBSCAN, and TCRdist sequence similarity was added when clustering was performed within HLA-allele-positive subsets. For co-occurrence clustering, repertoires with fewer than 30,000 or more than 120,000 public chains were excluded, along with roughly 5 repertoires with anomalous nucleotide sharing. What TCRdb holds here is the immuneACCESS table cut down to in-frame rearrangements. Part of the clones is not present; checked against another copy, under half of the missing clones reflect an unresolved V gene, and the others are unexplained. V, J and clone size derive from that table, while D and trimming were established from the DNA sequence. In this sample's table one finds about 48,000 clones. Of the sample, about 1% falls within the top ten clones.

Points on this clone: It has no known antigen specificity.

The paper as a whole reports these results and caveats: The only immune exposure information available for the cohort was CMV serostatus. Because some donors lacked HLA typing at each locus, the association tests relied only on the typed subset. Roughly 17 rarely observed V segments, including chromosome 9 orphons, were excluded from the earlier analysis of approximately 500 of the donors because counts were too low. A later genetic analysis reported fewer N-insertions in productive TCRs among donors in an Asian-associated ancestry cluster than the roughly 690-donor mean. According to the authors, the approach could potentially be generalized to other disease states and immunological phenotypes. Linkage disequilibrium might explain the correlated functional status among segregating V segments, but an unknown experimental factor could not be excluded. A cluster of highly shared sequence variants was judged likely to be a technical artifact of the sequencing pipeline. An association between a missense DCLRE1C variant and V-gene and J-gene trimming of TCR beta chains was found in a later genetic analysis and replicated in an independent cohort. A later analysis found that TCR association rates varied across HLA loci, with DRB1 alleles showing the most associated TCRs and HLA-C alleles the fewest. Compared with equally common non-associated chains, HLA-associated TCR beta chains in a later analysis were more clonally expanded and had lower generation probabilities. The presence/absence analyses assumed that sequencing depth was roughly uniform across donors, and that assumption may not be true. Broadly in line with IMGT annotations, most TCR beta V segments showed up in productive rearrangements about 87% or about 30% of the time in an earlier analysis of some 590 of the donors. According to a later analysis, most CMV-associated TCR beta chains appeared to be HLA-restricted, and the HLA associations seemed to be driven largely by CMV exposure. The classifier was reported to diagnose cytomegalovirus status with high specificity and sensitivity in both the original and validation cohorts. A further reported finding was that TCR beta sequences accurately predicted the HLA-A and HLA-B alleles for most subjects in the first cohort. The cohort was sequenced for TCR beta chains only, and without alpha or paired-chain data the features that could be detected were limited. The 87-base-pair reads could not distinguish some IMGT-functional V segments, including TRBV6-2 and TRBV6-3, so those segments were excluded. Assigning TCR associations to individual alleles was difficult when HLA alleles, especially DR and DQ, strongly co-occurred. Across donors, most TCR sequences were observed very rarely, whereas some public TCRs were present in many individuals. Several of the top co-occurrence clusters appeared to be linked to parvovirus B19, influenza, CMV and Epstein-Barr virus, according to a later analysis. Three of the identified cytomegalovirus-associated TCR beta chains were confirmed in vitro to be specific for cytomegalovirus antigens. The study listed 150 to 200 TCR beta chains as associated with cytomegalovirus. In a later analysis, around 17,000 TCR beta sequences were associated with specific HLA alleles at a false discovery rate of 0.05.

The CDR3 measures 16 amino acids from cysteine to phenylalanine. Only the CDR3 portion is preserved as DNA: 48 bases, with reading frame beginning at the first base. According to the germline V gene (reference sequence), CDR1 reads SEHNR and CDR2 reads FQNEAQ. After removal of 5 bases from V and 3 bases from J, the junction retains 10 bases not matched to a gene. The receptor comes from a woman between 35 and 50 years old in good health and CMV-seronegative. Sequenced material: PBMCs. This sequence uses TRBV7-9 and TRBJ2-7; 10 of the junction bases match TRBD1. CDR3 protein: CASSQPGTGDFYEQYF. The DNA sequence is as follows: TGTGCCAGCAGCCAACCCGGGACAGGGGACTTCTACGAGCAGTACTTC.